The clone carrying this T cell receptor beta chain was counted a few times. Its antigen is still unknown. At one end the junction does not follow the germline gene, possibly because of a read error. The CDR3 is 14 amino acids. In germline, CDR1 is SSHAT, CDR2 FNYEAQ (reference sequence). These data come from a study of human T cells and chemical hapten exposure. Findings of the study overall: Each of the donors had alopecia, so their immune responses may not resemble those of healthy people.

Per the authors' pipeline: Counting gave a median of 95,638 TCRs per sample, with values ranging from about 20,000 to 750,000. Each CDR3 protein gets one entry after TCRdb re-called the RACE reads with MiXCR. The V and J calls reflect TCRdb's pipeline rather than the authors' work. The sample comprises about 140,000 distinct CDR3 sequences, approximately 10% of which are singletons, and 1.3% to 1.5% rests with the top ten. Regarding time point: patch test 2, 6 weeks after DPC sensitization. Sample treatment: therapeutic diphenylcyclopropenone sensitization with weekly scalp DPC. From whole blood left unfractionated, total RNA was extracted.

Sequenced material: whole blood, taken in connection with sensitization to the hapten diphenylcyclopropenone (DPC). The clonotype was recovered from a woman aged 45-65 years with alopecia areata. Some clones in this sample may be carry-over from other donors' samples. The gene calls are TRBV7-7 and TRBJ2-2; maybe TRBD2 (6 bases). CDR3: CASSLGRGTGELFF. In DNA form, the CDR3 reads TGTGCTAGCAGCTTAGGTCGGGGGACCGGGGAGCTGTTTTTT.